In its sample, the clone carrying this T cell receptor beta chain was seen many times. Antigen: not known. These data belong to a study of CD8+CD57+ T cells in acquired aplastic anemia. Looking at the study overall: The mean DNA yield obtained from sorted CD4+ and CD8+ cells came to 3 to 3.5 ug.

V gave up 6 bases and J gave up 5 bases; unmatched junction bases: 6. The CDR3 is 14 residues long. Previously, flow cytometry had revealed CD8+CD57+ cell expansion in the patients chosen for sequencing. General study findings and limits: Patients and healthy controls showed no significant CD8+ Simpson's diversity difference. Both patients and controls carried the same twenty-nine CD8+ CDR3 sequences.

Genomic DNA constituted the template upon which TCR beta VDJ and CDR3 profiling was performed. TCRdb reprocessed the reads via MiXCR and lists one record per CDR3 protein. The sample includes about 190,000 distinct CDR3 sequences, approximately 50% seen only once; the top ten take 8% to 10%. V is TRBV12-3 or TRBV12-4 and J is TRBJ2-3, with TRBD2 matching over 9 bases. Sequencing used sorted CD4+, CD8+, or CD8+CD57+ T cells (not recorded which) from PBMCs. The TCR originated in a human donor with aplastic anemia. CDR3 loop: CASRRAGGLDTQYF. The CDR3, as DNA: TGTGCCAGCAGGCGGGCGGGAGGGCTAGATACGCAGTATTTT.